This T cell receptor (beta chain) derives from a study of cytomegalovirus exposure and HLA in healthy donors. A multiplex PCR was run with 60 Vbeta primers and 13 Jbeta primers. The protocol was immunoSEQ multiplex PCR, while the TCRdb copy is restricted to in-frame clones and leaves out a portion. The table has roughly 70,000 clones, around 81% seen once. The V gene end was trimmed by 4 bases and the J gene end by 4 bases; junction bases not matched to a gene: 3. The CDR3 consists of 16 residues. From germline, CDR1 is MGHRA and CDR2 YSYEKL. Specimen: PBMCs. The sequence was obtained from a man between 50 and 59 years old in good health and CMV-seronegative. The chain links TRBV4-1 to TRBJ2-3; 15 nucleotides line up with TRBD2. CDR3 loop: CASSRTSGRAPDTQYF. CDR3 nucleotide sequence: TGCGCCAGCAGCCGGACTAGCGGGAGGGCCCCAGATACGCAGTATTTT.